This T cell receptor (beta chain) was sequenced during a study of cytotoxic CD8 clonotypes in ibrutinib-treated CLL. Turning to the study itself: Among patients, about 25 responded partially and 2 completely; around 14 then stayed remitted and around 12 progressed after median 68 months. Whole-study results and caveats: Clonality was higher at baseline than in age-matched healthy donors and tracked circulating CD8+ T-cell counts.

Genomic DNA for TCR beta libraries, roughly 2.1 micrograms, came from cryopreserved PBMCs. A remark on this clone: What it binds is unknown.

TCRdb's table, derived via immunoSEQ multiplex PCR, lists solely in-frame clones and lacks some. In the table there are approximately 190,000 clones, 75% to 80% of which are singletons. Sequenced here: PBMCs, sampled after 12 months of ibrutinib treatment. The clonotype comes from a human donor with chronic lymphocytic leukemia.

DNA for the CDR3: TGTGCCAGCAGTTACCGTGGACCCAATTCCTACAATGAGCAGTTCTTC. It specifies CASSYRGPNSYNEQFF. The V and J genes are TRBV6-5 and TRBJ2-1; D not resolved. Germline lookup yields CDR1 MNHEY and CDR2 SVGAGI. Trimming removed 2 bases from V and 1 base from J, with 12 bases in between. The CDR3 runs to 16 residues.